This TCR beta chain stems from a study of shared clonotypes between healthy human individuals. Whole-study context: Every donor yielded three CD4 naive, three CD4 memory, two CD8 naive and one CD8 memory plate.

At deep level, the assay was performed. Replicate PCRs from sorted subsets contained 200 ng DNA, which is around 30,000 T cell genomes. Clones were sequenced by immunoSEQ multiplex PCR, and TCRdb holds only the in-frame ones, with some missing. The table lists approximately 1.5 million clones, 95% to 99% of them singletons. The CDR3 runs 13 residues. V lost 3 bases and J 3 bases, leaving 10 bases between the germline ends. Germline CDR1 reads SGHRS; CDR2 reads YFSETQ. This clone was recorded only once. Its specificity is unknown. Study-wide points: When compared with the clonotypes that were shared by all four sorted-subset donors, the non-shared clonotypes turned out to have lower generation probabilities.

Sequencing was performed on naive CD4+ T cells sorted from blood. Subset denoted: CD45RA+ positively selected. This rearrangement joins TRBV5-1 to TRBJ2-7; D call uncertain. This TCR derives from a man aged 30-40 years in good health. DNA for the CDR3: TGCGCCAGCAGCTCGAACAGTGTCTACGAGCAGTACTTC. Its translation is CASSSNSVYEQYF.